The rows below give T cell receptor beta chains drawn from one sample of a study of T-cell memory formation after mild COVID-19. TCRdb reprocessed the 5' RACE reads with MiXCR, giving one entry per CDR3 protein. The sample lists fewer than 60,000 distinct CDR3 sequences, approximately 12% seen once, with approximately 24% in the top ten. Input material: PBMCs or a T cell subset sorted from them (not recorded which). The receptor source for this set is a man between 18 and 35 years old who had mild COVID-19 (a few samples of this study predate the infection). Cell type and time point are not known. Both conserved end residues are part of each CDR3. D genes are given only for firm matches. Expanded clones are given a class, and other clones once, few, many or no size at all.

j_gene | abundance | v_gene | d_gene | CDR3aa | CDR3nt
TRBJ2-5 | few | TRBV7-2 | . | CASSSWRWGRGGETQYF | TGTGCCAGCAGCTCCTGGCGGTGGGGCAGGGGTGGAGAGACCCAGTACTTC
TRBJ2-7 | few | TRBV4-2 | TRBD1 | CASSPPGQRSYEQYF | TGTGCCAGCAGCCCTCCGGGACAGAGATCCTACGAGCAGTACTTC
TRBJ2-2 | few | TRBV5-1 | . | CASTPRDTGELFF | TGCGCCAGCACGCCCAGGGACACCGGGGAGCTGTTTTTT
TRBJ1-4 | . | TRBV7-2 | TRBD1 | CASSYTGGEKLFF | TGTGCCAGCAGCTACACAGGGGGGGAAAAACTGTTTTTT
TRBJ1-3 | few | TRBV4-3 | TRBD1 | CASSKGQGNGNTIYF | TGCGCCAGCAGCAAGGGACAGGGAAATGGAAACACCATATATTTT
TRBJ2-3 | . | TRBV4-3 | TRBD2 | CASSQTSGASTDTQYF | TGCGCCAGCAGCCAAACTAGCGGGGCTAGCACAGATACGCAGTATTTT
TRBJ2-4 | few | TRBV2 | TRBD1 | CASSGLGGRAKNIQYF | TGTGCCAGCAGTGGGCTAGGGGGCCGAGCCAAAAACATTCAGTACTTC
TRBJ2-1 | few | TRBV7-9 | TRBD2 | CASSSTSGYSNEQFF | TGTGCCAGCAGTTCTACTAGCGGATATTCCAATGAGCAGTTCTTC
TRBJ1-1 | . | TRBV6-5 | TRBD1 | CASSYGGQGKFFF | TGTGCCAGCAGTTACGGAGGACAGGGGAAATTTTTCTTT
TRBJ2-6 | . | TRBV24-1 | . | CATSDSRSGANVLTF | TGTGCCACCAGTGATTCGCGGTCTGGGGCCAACGTCCTGACTTTC
TRBJ1-5 | . | TRBV5-6 | . | CASSLSGVIRNQPQHF | TGTGCCAGCAGCTTGTCGGGTGTGATTCGGAATCAGCCCCAGCATTTT
TRBJ2-4 | . | TRBV15 | . | CATSRPEAKNIQYF | TGTGCCACCAGCAGACCCGAGGCCAAAAACATTCAGTACTTC
TRBJ2-7 | few | TRBV12-3/TRBV12-4 | . | CASSLGSFRSYEQYF | TGTGCCAGCAGTTTGGGCTCGTTTCGCTCCTACGAGCAGTACTTC
TRBJ2-7 | few | TRBV20-1 | TRBD2 | CSAAIRTSGAGEQYF | TGCAGTGCTGCCATTCGGACTAGCGGGGCGGGTGAGCAGTACTTC
TRBJ2-1 | . | TRBV10-1 | . | CASSESRGHYNEQFF | TGCGCCAGCAGTGAGTCGCGGGGCCACTACAATGAGCAGTTCTTC
TRBJ2-3 | many | TRBV7-8 | . | CASSLAGTERPQYF | TGTGCCAGCAGCTTAGCAGGGACGGAGAGGCCTCAGTATTTT
TRBJ2-3 | many | TRBV7-2 | . | CASRLTGDTQYF | TGTGCCAGCAGATTAACGGGAGATACGCAGTATTTT
TRBJ2-7 | . | TRBV7-2 | . | CASSSRSGGIEEQYF | TGTGCCAGCAGCTCCCGTTCGGGCGGGATAGAGGAGCAGTACTTC
TRBJ2-3 | many | TRBV29-1 | . | CSVEDGGPKYF | TGCAGCGTTGAAGACGGGGGGCCCAAGTATTTT
TRBJ2-1 | . | TRBV7-2 | . | CASSLVSYSGGEQFF | TGTGCCAGCAGCTTAGTTTCTTACTCTGGAGGTGAGCAGTTCTTC
TRBJ2-1 | many | TRBV7-6 | . | CASSQTTGYEQFF | TGTGCCAGCAGCCAAACAACAGGGTATGAGCAGTTCTTC
TRBJ2-2 | few | TRBV7-9 | TRBD1 | CASSFPFGQGYTGELFF | TGTGCCAGCAGCTTTCCATTCGGACAGGGGTACACCGGGGAGCTGTTTTTT
TRBJ2-3 | many | TRBV12-5 | . | CASGSRRGGTDTQYF | TGTGCTAGTGGTAGCCGTCGCGGTGGAACAGATACGCAGTATTTT
TRBJ2-3 | many | TRBV5-1 | TRBD2 | CASSKLAGGNTDTQYF | TGCGCCAGCAGCAAACTAGCGGGGGGAAACACAGATACGCAGTATTTT
TRBJ2-2 | . | TRBV2 | . | CASSPQGGFNTGELFF | TGTGCCAGCAGTCCACAGGGAGGATTTAACACCGGGGAGCTGTTTTTT
TRBJ2-1 | few | TRBV7-2 | . | CASSYTGNNEQFF | TGTGCCAGCAGCTATACAGGGAACAATGAGCAGTTCTTC
TRBJ1-4 | . | TRBV24-1 | . | CATSDSRGGAGAGSNEKLFF | TGTGCCACCAGTGATTCGCGCGGCGGTGCAGGGGCGGGATCGAATGAAAAACTGTTTTTT
TRBJ1-2 | . | TRBV3-1 | . | CASSQNTPTNYGYTF | TGTGCCAGCAGCCAAAACACACCTACTAACTATGGCTACACCTTC